These 15 T cell receptor beta chains came from one sample sequenced in a study of blood T cell repertoires in COVID-19. TCRdb's table, derived via immunoSEQ multiplex PCR, lists solely in-frame clones and lacks some. The sample holds about 97,000 clones, more than 75% seen once. The sequenced sample consisted of peripheral blood. The receptors derive from a human donor in a cohort sampled during active COVID-19.

The rearrangement uses TRBV5-1 and TRBJ2-7, with 7 bases identical to TRBD1. V lost 4 bases to trimming and J lost 4 bases; unmatched junction nucleotides: 8. The CDR3 loop spans 14 amino acids. The germline V gene has CDR1 SGHRS and CDR2 YFSETQ. Written as DNA, the CDR3 is TGCGCCAGCAGCCGCGACAGGGAGCTATACGAGCAGTACTTC. This sequence encodes CASSRDRELYEQYF.

The rearrangement links TRBV3-1 (or the pseudogene TRBV3-2) to TRBJ1-5; D perhaps matches TRBD1 (5 bases). The CDR3 length is 13 residues. V was shortened by 1 base and J by 7 bases, with 8 bases between the two germline ends. Germline CDR1 is LGHDT and CDR2 is YNNKEL (reference sequence). CDR3 sequence reads: CASSQGGDQPQHF. The CDR3 DNA sequence: TGTGCCAGCAGCCAAGGGGGGGACCAGCCCCAGCATTTT.

The CDR3 DNA sequence: TGTGCCAGCATCCCGACAGGGACGGTTATAGATTTGAATTCACCCCTCCACTTT. This translates into CASIPTGTVIDLNSPLHF. The rearrangement uses TRBV28 and TRBJ1-6, with TRBD1 identical over 7 bases. The germline V gene encodes CDR1 MDHEN and CDR2 SYDVKM. V lost 7 bases to trimming and J lost 7 bases; unmatched junction nucleotides: 19. The CDR3 runs to 18 residues. Drawing the rest from reference TRBV28 and TRBJ1-6, the complete variable domain is DVKVTQSSRYLVKRTGEKVFLECVQDMDHENMFWYRQDPGLGLRLIYFSYDVKMKEKGDIPEGYSVSREKKERFSLILESASTNQTSMYLCASIPTGTVIDLNSPLHFGNGTRLTVT.

The gene calls are TRBV5-4 and TRBJ2-2; a possible D gene is TRBD2 (6 bases). The CDR3 consists of 13 residues. The V and J ends lost 8 bases and 2 bases respectively, with 10 bases between them. Germline V lookup: CDR1 SGHNT, CDR2 YYREEE (reference sequence). In nucleotides, the CDR3 is TGTGCCAGTGCGGGACTCAACACCGGGGAGCTGTTTTTT. Translating gives CASAGLNTGELFF.

The genes are TRBV28 and TRBJ2-3; 9 nucleotides agree with TRBD1. With 7 bases clipped from V and 4 bases from J, the junction kept 3 bases outside the gene matches. The CDR3 contains 13 residues. Germline values: CDR1 MDHEN, CDR2 SYDVKM. In DNA form, the CDR3 reads TGTGCCAGCATGGACAGGGGACCAGATACGCAGTATTTT. Amino acids: CASMDRGPDTQYF.

The V and J genes are TRBV3-1 (or the pseudogene TRBV3-2) and TRBJ2-3; D is ambiguous. The CDR3 length is 16 residues. V lost 0 bases and J 2 bases, leaving 12 bases between the germline ends. Germline CDR1 and CDR2: LGHDT and YNNKEL (reference sequence). The DNA of the CDR3 is TGTGCCAGCAGCCAAGATGCCGGTTCCGCCACAGATACGCAGTATTTT. It encodes CASSQDAGSATDTQYF.

The chain's CDR3 is CASSIGETEAFF. CDR3 in DNA: TGTGCCAGTAGTATAGGGGAGACTGAAGCTTTCTTT. The chain employs TRBV19 and TRBJ1-1; D not resolved. The germline V and J ends were trimmed by 1 base and 5 bases, with 5 bases remaining between them. CDR1 is LNHDA, CDR2 SQIVND, per germline (reference sequence). The CDR3 is made up of 12 amino acids. Based on the CDR3 plus reference TRBV19 and TRBJ1-1, the full variable domain is DGGITQSPKYLFRKEGQNVTLSCEQNLNHDAMYWYRQDPGQGLRLIYYSQIVNDFQKGDIAEGYSVSREKKESFPLTVTSAQKNPTAFYLCASSIGETEAFFGQGTRLTVV.

This clone was detected only a few times. This chain connects TRBV5-1 to TRBJ2-3; D is perhaps TRBD2 (7 bases). CDR1 is SGHRS, CDR2 YFSETQ, per germline. CDR3 size: 18 residues. With 2 bases removed from V and 2 bases from J, the gap between germline ends came to 21 bases. Here the CDR3 reads CASSFRGRALVITDTQYF. The CDR3 coding sequence is TGCGCCAGCAGCTTTAGGGGGAGGGCCTTAGTTATCACAGATACGCAGTATTTT.

V gene TRBV5-1 combines with J gene TRBJ2-3; D might be TRBD2 (6 bases). The CDR3 runs 15 residues. Germline loops: CDR1 SGHRS, CDR2 YFSETQ. V was trimmed by 7 bases and J by 3 bases, leaving 18 bases between them. The CDR3 DNA reads TGCGCCAGCCAGCTGGAGGGCAGAAGTACAGATACGCAGTATTTT. It encodes CASQLEGRSTDTQYF.

This rearrangement joins TRBV19 to TRBJ1-2; TRBD1 matches 7 bases. The CDR3 has 14 residues. The V gene's germline CDR1 is LNHDA and CDR2 SQIVND (reference sequence). With V trimmed by 7 bases and J by 4 bases, 9 bases remained unmatched. CDR3 DNA: TGTGCCAGTACCTTGGACAGGCCGCTCTATGGCTACACCTTC. Protein product: CASTLDRPLYGYTF.

The chain has TRBV29-1 and TRBJ1-1; weak D call: TRBD1 (6 bases). Per the germline V gene, CDR1 is SQVTM and CDR2 is ANQGSEA. This CDR3 region has 13 residues. The V end was cut by 1 base, the J end by 3 bases, with 9 bases between. The CDR3 sequence: CSVEVGGDTEAFF. As DNA, the CDR3 is TGCAGCGTTGAAGTAGGGGGGGACACTGAAGCTTTCTTT.

This clone has only a few counts. This specimen includes other DNA sequences encoding the same CDR3. The chain has TRBV7-2 and TRBJ2-4, with D possibly TRBD2 on 5 matching bases. Germline CDR1 is SGHTA and CDR2 is FQGNSA. Trimming removed 2 bases at V and 5 bases at J, with 10 bases between. CDR3 length: 14 residues. This chain's CDR3 is CASSLRGLENIQYF. CDR3 coding DNA: TGTGCCAGCAGCTTACGGGGATTGGAAAACATTCAGTACTTC.

The gene calls are TRBV19 and TRBJ2-1; 7 bases align to TRBD2. The CDR3 consists of 15 residues. Germline V gene sequence: CDR1 LNHDA, CDR2 SQIVND (reference sequence). V trimming: 5 bases; J trimming: 3 bases; junction bases outside the gene matches: 7. The CDR3 DNA is TGTGCCAGTAGTGCAGACTGGGAGGGCTACAATGAGCAGTTCTTC. Its translation is CASSADWEGYNEQFF.

This clone turned up a few times. The rearrangement uses TRBV27 and TRBJ1-5; the match to TRBD1 covers 9 bases. With 7 bases clipped from V and 4 bases from J, the junction kept 5 bases outside the gene matches. From germline, CDR1 is MNHEY and CDR2 SMNVEV (reference sequence). The CDR3 is 14 residues long. The chain's CDR3 is CASKLQGANQPQHF. CDR3 DNA: TGTGCCAGCAAGCTACAGGGGGCAAATCAGCCCCAGCATTTT.

This clone was found a few times. CDR3 DNA: TGTGCCAGCAGCCAAGCTCAGCGGGCATGGGAGACCCAGTACTTC. It encodes CASSQAQRAWETQYF. The genes are TRBV3-1 (or the pseudogene TRBV3-2) and TRBJ2-5, with a tentative D call TRBD2 (6 bases). Germline CDR1 is LGHDT and CDR2 is YNNKEL (reference sequence). The ends were cut back, 1 base at V and 5 bases at J, with 14 bases in the middle. The CDR3 spans 15 residues.